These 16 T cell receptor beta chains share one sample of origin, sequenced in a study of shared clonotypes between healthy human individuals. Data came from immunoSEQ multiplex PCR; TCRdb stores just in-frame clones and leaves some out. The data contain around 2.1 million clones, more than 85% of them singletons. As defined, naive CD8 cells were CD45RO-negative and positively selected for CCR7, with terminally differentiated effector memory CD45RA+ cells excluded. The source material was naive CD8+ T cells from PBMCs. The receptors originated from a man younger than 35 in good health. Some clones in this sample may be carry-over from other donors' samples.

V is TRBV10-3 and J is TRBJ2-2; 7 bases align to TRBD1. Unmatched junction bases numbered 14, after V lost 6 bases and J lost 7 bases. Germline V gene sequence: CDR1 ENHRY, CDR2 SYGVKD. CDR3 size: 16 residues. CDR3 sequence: CAISDTYDRAGGELFF. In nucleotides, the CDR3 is TGTGCCATCAGCGACACCTACGACAGGGCCGGCGGGGAGCTGTTTTTT.

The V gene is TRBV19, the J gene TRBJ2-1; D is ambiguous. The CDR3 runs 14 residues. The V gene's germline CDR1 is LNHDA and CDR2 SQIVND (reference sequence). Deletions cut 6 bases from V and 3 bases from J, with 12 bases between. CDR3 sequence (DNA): TGTGCCAGTAGCCCCGCTGATTACTACAATGAGCAGTTCTTC. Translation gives CASSPADYYNEQFF.

CDR3 coding DNA: TGTGCCAGCGGTGGGAACAGGGACACAGATACGCAGTATTTT. Its translation: CASGGNRDTDTQYF. The J gene is TRBJ2-3, the V gene TRBV9; perhaps TRBD1 as D (6 bases). In germline, CDR1 is SGDLS, CDR2 YYNGEE. The CDR3 runs 14 residues. V was shortened by 7 bases and J by 2 bases, with 14 bases between the two germline ends.

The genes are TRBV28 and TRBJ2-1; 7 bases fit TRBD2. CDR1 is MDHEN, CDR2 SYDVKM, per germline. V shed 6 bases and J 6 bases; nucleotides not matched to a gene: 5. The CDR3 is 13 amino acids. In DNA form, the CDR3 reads TGTGCCAGCAGACCTCCGGGGGGCAATGAGCAGTTCTTC. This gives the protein CASRPPGGNEQFF.

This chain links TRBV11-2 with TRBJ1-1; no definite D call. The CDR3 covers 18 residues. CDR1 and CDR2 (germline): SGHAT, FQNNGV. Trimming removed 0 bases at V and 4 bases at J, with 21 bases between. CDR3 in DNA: TGTGCCAGCAGCTTAGACTACACAGCCCTCGGGTATAGCACTGAAGCTTTCTTT. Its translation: CASSLDYTALGYSTEAFF.

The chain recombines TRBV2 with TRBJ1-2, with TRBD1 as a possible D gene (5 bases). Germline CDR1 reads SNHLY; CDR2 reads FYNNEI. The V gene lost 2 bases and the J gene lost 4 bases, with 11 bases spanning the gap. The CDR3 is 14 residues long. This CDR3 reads CASSERLGGYGYTF. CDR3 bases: TGTGCCAGCAGTGAACGTTTGGGGGGCTATGGCTACACCTTC.

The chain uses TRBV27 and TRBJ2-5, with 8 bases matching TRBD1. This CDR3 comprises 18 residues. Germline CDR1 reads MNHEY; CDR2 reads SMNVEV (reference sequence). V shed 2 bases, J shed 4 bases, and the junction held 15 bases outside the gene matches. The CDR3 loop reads CASSLALRGQGTPETQYF. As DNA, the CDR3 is TGTGCCAGCAGTTTAGCCCTAAGAGGACAGGGAACCCCAGAGACCCAGTACTTC.

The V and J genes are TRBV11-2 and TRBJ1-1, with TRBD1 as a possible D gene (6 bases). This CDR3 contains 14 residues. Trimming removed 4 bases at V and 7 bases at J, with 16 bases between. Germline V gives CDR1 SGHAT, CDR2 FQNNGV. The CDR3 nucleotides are TGTGCCAGCAGCTACGGGGCAGGGGTCGGTGAAGCTTTCTTT. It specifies CASSYGAGVGEAFF.

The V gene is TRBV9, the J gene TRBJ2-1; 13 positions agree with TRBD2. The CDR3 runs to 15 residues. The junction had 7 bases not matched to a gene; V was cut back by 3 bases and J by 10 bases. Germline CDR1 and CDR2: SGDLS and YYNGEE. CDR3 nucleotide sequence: TGTGCCAGCAGCGACGGGACTAGCGGGACCGGCGAGCAGTTCTTC. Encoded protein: CASSDGTSGTGEQFF. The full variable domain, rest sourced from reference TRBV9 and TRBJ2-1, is DSGVTQTPKHLITATGQRVTLRCSPRSGDLSVYWYQQSLDQGLQFLIQYYNGEERAKGNILERFSAQQFPDLHSELNLSSLELGDSALYFCASSDGTSGTGEQFFGPGTRLTVL.

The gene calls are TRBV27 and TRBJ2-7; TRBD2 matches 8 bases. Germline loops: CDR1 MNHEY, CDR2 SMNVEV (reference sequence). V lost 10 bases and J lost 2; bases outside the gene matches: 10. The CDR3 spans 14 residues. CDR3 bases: TGTGCCACCTCACCGGGGACTAGACCCTACGAGCAGTACTTC. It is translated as CATSPGTRPYEQYF.

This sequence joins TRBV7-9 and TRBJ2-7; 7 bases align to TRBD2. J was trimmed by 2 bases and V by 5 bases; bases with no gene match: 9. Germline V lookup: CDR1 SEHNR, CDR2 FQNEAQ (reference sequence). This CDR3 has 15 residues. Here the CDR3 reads CASSPPGREAYEQYF. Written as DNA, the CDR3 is TGTGCCAGCAGCCCGCCGGGGAGGGAGGCCTACGAGCAGTACTTC.

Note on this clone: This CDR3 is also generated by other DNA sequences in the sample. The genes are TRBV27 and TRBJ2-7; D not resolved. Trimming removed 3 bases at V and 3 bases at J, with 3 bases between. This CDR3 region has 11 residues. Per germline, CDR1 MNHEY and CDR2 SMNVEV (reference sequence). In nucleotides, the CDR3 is TGTGCCAGCAGTTTCGGCTACGAGCAGTACTTC. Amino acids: CASSFGYEQYF.

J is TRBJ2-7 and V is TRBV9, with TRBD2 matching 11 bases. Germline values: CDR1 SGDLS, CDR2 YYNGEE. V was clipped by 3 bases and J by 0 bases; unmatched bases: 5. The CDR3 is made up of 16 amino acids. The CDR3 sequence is CASSDGTSGSSYEQYF. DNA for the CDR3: TGTGCCAGCAGCGACGGGACTAGCGGTAGCTCCTACGAGCAGTACTTC.

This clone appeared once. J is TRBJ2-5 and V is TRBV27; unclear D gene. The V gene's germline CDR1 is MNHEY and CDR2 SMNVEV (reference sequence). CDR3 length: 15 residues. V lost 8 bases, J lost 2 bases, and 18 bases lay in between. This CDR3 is CASGYSPRRQETQYF. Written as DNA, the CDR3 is TGTGCCAGCGGGTACTCCCCCCGGCGACAAGAGACCCAGTACTTC.

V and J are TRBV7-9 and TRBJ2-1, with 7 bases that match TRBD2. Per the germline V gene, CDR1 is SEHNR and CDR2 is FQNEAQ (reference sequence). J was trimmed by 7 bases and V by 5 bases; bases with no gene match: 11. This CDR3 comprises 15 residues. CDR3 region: CASSPPRGGMNEQFF. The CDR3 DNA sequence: TGTGCCAGCAGCCCCCCGCGGGGAGGGATGAATGAGCAGTTCTTC.

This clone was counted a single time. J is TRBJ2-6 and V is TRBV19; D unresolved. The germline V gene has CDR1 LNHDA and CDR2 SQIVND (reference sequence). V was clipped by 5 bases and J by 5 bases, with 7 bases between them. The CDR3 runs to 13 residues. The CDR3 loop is CASSPGWANVLTF. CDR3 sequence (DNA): TGTGCCAGTAGTCCCGGATGGGCCAACGTCCTGACTTTC.